The 21 T cell receptor beta chains reported below all come from one sample, sequenced in a study of OX40 agonist ivuxolimab in advanced cancers. The repertoire was sequenced with immunoSEQ multiplex PCR; TCRdb's copy has only in-frame clones and lacks some. The table records 80,000 to 100,000 clones, roughly 94% of them present only once. This sample comprised CD4+ or CD8+ T cells sorted from blood, obtained in a trial of the OX40 agonist ivuxolimab. All receptors derive from an adult with an advanced solid tumor such as melanoma, head and neck, liver or kidney cancer.

The J gene is TRBJ2-1, the V gene TRBV30, with no clear D. This CDR3 comprises 13 residues. Trimming removed 0 bases from V and 4 bases from J, with 7 bases in between. Germline V lookup: CDR1 GTSNPN, CDR2 SVGIG (reference sequence). The CDR3 loop is CAWSVGPYNEQFF. CDR3 nucleotide sequence: TGTGCCTGGAGTGTAGGGCCATACAATGAGCAGTTCTTC.

The rearrangement links TRBV9 to TRBJ1-6; D unclear. From germline, CDR1 is SGDLS and CDR2 YYNGEE. The V end was cut by 5 bases, the J end by 8 bases, with 14 bases between. The CDR3 is made up of 14 amino acids. The CDR3 DNA is TGTGCCAGCAGTCAAGACCCAGAGGATTCACCCCTCCACTTT. Translated: CASSQDPEDSPLHF.

This sequence joins TRBV6-5 and TRBJ1-1; D gene unclear. V gave up 6 bases and J gave up 5 bases, with 13 bases separating them. Per germline, CDR1 MNHEY and CDR2 SVGAGI. CDR3 length equals 13 residues. The CDR3 sequence: CASRPTSGTEAFF. CDR3 DNA sequence: TGTGCCAGCAGGCCGACAAGTGGGACTGAAGCTTTCTTT.

The gene calls are TRBV7-2 and TRBJ2-7; TRBD1 matches 7 bases. The germline V gene encodes CDR1 SGHTA and CDR2 FQGNSA. The CDR3 is made up of 15 amino acids. With 1 base clipped from V and 2 bases from J, the junction kept 5 bases outside the gene matches. The CDR3 loop is CASSLVGTVAYEQYF. CDR3 sequence (DNA): TGTGCCAGCAGCTTAGTAGGGACAGTAGCCTACGAGCAGTACTTC.

The chain couples TRBV30 to TRBJ1-1, with D possibly being TRBD1 (5 bases). V lost 4 bases, J lost 0 bases, and 15 bases lay in between. Looked up from germline, CDR1 is GTSNPN and CDR2 is SVGIG (reference sequence). The CDR3 sequence is 15 residues long. The CDR3 here is CAWKGSSPMNTEAFF. CDR3 nucleotide sequence: TGTGCCTGGAAGGGGAGTTCTCCCATGAACACTGAAGCTTTCTTT.

This chain links TRBV7-2 with TRBJ2-1; 7 bases agree with TRBD2. V lost 3 bases to trimming and J lost 0 bases; unmatched junction nucleotides: 5. This CDR3 has 16 residues. Germline V gives CDR1 SGHTA, CDR2 FQGNSA. This chain's CDR3 is CASSFRGESSYNEQFF. For the CDR3, the DNA is TGTGCCAGCAGCTTCCGGGGGGAGAGCTCCTACAATGAGCAGTTCTTC.

V and J are TRBV7-2 and TRBJ1-3, with TRBD1 matching 9 bases. The CDR3 sequence is 13 residues long. The V gene's germline CDR1 is SGHTA and CDR2 FQGNSA. V dropped 7 bases and J dropped 8; count of bases not matched to a gene: 6. The CDR3 nucleotides read TGTGCCAGCACCCGGGACAGGGTGTACACCATATATTTT. Its protein product is CASTRDRVYTIYF.

The rearrangement uses TRBV10-3 and TRBJ1-4, with D possibly being TRBD1 (6 bases). Looked up from germline, CDR1 is ENHRY and CDR2 is SYGVKD. CDR3 size: 13 residues. Trimming left V 10 bases short and J 6 bases short, with 15 bases between. The CDR3 DNA sequence: TGTGCCACCTACAGGGAAGGGGATGAAAAACTGTTTTTT. The encoded protein is CATYREGDEKLFF.

V is TRBV6-5 and J is TRBJ2-5; TRBD1 aligns across 9 bases. V lost 6 bases, J lost 5 bases, and 7 bases stayed unmatched. CDR3 length: 14 amino acids. Germline V gives CDR1 MNHEY, CDR2 SVGAGI. In nucleotides, the CDR3 is TGTGCCAGCAGCGTACAGGGGGCGGGGGAGACCCAGTACTTC. Protein sequence: CASSVQGAGETQYF.

In this sample, this clone turned up once. The rearrangement links TRBV15 to TRBJ1-5; 7 positions agree with TRBD1. The CDR3 contains 13 residues. V lost 4 bases to trimming and J lost 4 bases; unmatched junction nucleotides: 1. The germline V gene has CDR1 LNHNV and CDR2 YYDKDF (reference sequence). Written as DNA, the CDR3 is TGTGCCACCAGCACAGGGGGTAATCAGCCCCAGCATTTT. It specifies CATSTGGNQPQHF.

The chain uses TRBV6-5 and TRBJ1-4, with D perhaps TRBD1 (6 bases). CDR1 and CDR2 from the germline V gene are MNHEY and SVGAGI. The V and J ends lost 8 bases and 5 bases respectively, with 15 bases between them. The CDR3 consists of 14 residues. CDR3: CASRTGTRNEKLFF. The CDR3 DNA reads as TGTGCCAGCCGAACCGGGACAAGAAATGAAAAACTGTTTTTT.

This clone was observed a handful of times. The chain recombines TRBV5-1 with TRBJ1-1; no clear D. This CDR3 has 13 amino acids. The V gene's germline CDR1 is SGHRS and CDR2 YFSETQ. V lost 2 bases and J lost 1, with 6 bases in between. CDR3 DNA sequence: TGCGCCAGCAGCTTCTCGGAGAACACTGAAGCTTTCTTT. It translates to CASSFSENTEAFF.

The rearrangement joins TRBV9 to TRBJ2-7; 12 nucleotides agree with TRBD1. J gave up 7 bases and V 7 bases, and 6 bases lay outside the gene matches. Per the germline V gene, CDR1 is SGDLS and CDR2 is YYNGEE. The CDR3 loop spans 13 amino acids. The DNA of the CDR3 is TGTGCCAGCTCGGGACAGGGGGCAGGGGAGCAGTACTTC. This encodes CASSGQGAGEQYF.

This clone appeared once. The rearrangement uses TRBV18 and TRBJ2-2; 7 bases map to TRBD2. The J segment lost 0 bases and the V segment lost 5 bases, leaving 3 bases of the junction unmatched. Germline assignment: CDR1 KGHSH and CDR2 LQKENI. This CDR3 contains 15 residues. The CDR3 DNA is TGTGCCAGCTCAAGCGGGACGGCGAACACCGGGGAGCTGTTTTTT. This sequence encodes CASSSGTANTGELFF.

The V and J genes are TRBV7-6 and TRBJ2-3, with TRBD2 matching 9 bases. V was pared by 5 bases and J by 3 bases, with 6 bases of the junction left unmatched. The CDR3 has 15 amino acids. The germline gives CDR1 SGHVS, CDR2 FNYEAQ. The CDR3 loop reads CASSPLAGGTDTQYF. The CDR3 nucleotides are TGTGCCAGCAGCCCCTTGGCGGGGGGGACAGATACGCAGTATTTT.

A word on this clone: Within the sample, other DNA sequences also encode this same CDR3. The genes are TRBV21-1 and TRBJ1-5; TRBD1 reflects the table's D call only, with no check against the DNA. TRBV21-1 is noted as a pseudogene. The CDR3 loop spans 14 amino acids. DNA of the CDR3: TGTGCCAGCAGCAAAGGGCAAAGCAATCAGCCCCAGCATTTT. Its protein product is CASSKGQSNQPQHF.

The V call is TRBV6-6, the J call TRBJ1-4, with TRBD1 as a possible D gene (6 bases). The germline gives CDR1 MNHNY, CDR2 SVGAGI (reference sequence). V dropped 6 bases and J dropped 0 bases, with 14 bases sitting between them. This CDR3 has 16 amino acids. The CDR3 nucleotides read TGTGCCAGCAGGGATACAGGGTTCTCAACTAATGAAAAACTGTTTTTT. Amino acids: CASRDTGFSTNEKLFF.

This rearrangement joins TRBV18 to TRBJ1-2; 10 bases are a match to TRBD1. The length of the CDR3 is 14 residues. Germline V gene data show CDR1 as KGHSH and CDR2 as LQKENI. The junction had 5 bases not matched to a gene; V was cut back by 4 bases and J by 6 bases. This chain's CDR3 is CASSLTGTGDGYTF. The CDR3 DNA is TGTGCCAGCTCACTTACCGGGACAGGGGATGGCTACACCTTC.

The chain's CDR3 is CAIRRTGTGELFF. DNA of the CDR3: TGTGCCATCAGGAGGACGGGGACCGGGGAGCTGTTTTTT. The chain uses TRBV10-3 and TRBJ2-2, with D maybe TRBD2 (5 bases). V gave up 6 bases and J gave up 5 bases, with 10 bases separating them. The CDR3 spans 13 residues. Germline V gene data show CDR1 as ENHRY and CDR2 as SYGVKD.

The V and J genes are TRBV27 and TRBJ2-5; 11 nucleotides agree with TRBD1. The germline gives CDR1 MNHEY, CDR2 SMNVEV (reference sequence). J lost 4 bases, V lost 1 base, and 2 bases had no gene match. The CDR3 is 15 amino acids. The CDR3 DNA reads as TGTGCCAGCAGTTTATTGGGACAGGGGGTAGAGACCCAGTACTTC. Translation: CASSLLGQGVETQYF.

This clone was recorded once. The V call is TRBV5-6, the J call TRBJ2-6; D not certain. This CDR3 spans 16 amino acids. Per germline, CDR1 SGHDT and CDR2 YYEEEE. V shed 4 bases and J shed 4 bases, with 15 bases lying between them. The CDR3 here is CASSPRSVSGANVLTF. DNA for the CDR3: TGTGCCAGCAGCCCTAGGTCGGTTTCAGGGGCCAACGTCCTGACTTTC.